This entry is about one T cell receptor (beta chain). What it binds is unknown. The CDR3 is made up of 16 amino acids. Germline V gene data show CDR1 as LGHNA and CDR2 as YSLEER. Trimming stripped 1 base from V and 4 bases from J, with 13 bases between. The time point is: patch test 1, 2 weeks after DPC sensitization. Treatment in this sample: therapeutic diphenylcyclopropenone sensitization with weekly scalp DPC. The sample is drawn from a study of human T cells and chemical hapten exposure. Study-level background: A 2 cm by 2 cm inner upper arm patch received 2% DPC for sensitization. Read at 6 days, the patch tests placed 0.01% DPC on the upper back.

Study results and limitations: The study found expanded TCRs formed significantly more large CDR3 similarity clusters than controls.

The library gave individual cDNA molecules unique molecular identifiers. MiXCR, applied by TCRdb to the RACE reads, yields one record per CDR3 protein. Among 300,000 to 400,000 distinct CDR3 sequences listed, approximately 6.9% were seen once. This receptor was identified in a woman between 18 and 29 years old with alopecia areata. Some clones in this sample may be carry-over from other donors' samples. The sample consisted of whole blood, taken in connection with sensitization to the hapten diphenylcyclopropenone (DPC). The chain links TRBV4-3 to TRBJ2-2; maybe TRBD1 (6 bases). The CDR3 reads CASSQARDISTGELFF. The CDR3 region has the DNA TGCGCCAGCAGCCAAGCCCGGGACATCTCCACCGGGGAGCTGTTTTTT.